Given below is one T cell receptor beta chain in context. Antigen unknown. This specimen belongs to a study of cytotoxic CD8 clonotypes in ibrutinib-treated CLL. Study information: Patients gave response samples after a median approximately eleven months of treatment, range 6 to 36. Findings of the study overall: Public clonotypes, an uncommon group, contracted or remained stable on treatment. Clonality measured at baseline exceeded age-matched healthy donors, tracking circulating CD8+ T-cell counts.

Targeted sequencing depth ranged from 1 in 200,000 to 1 in 1 million T cells. TCRdb's table, derived via immunoSEQ multiplex PCR, lists solely in-frame clones and lacks some. The table has some 290,000 clones, roughly 79% seen once. V was trimmed by 0 bases and J by 2 bases, leaving 11 bases between them. Germline CDR1 LGHNA, CDR2 YSLEER. The CDR3 has 15 residues. The starting material was PBMCs, obtained before ibrutinib treatment. This clonotype was obtained from a human donor with chronic lymphocytic leukemia. This chain links TRBV4-3 with TRBJ2-7; no clear D. The DNA for the CDR3 is TGCGCCAGCAGCCAAGACGGTAGTCTGGCCTACGAGCAGTACTTC. It is translated as CASSQDGSLAYEQYF.